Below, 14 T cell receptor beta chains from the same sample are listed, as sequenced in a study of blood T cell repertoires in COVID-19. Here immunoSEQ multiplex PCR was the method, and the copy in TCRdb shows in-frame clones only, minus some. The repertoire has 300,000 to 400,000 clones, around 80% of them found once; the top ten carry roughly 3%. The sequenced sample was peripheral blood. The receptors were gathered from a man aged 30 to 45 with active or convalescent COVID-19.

The CDR3: CASRRGPSPLHF. Written as DNA, the CDR3 is TGTGCCAGCAGGAGGGGGCCTTCACCCCTCCACTTT. V and J are TRBV12-3 or TRBV12-4 and TRBJ1-6, with 7 nucleotides matching TRBD1. The CDR3 has 12 residues. Trimming cost V 6 bases and J 9 bases; bases outside gene matches: 2.

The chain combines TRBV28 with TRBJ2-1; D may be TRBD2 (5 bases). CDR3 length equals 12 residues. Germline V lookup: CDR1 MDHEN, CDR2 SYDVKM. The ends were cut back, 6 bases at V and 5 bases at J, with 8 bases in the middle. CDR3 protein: CASSLTNNEQFF. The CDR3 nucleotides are TGTGCCAGCAGCCTGACTAACAATGAGCAGTTCTTC.

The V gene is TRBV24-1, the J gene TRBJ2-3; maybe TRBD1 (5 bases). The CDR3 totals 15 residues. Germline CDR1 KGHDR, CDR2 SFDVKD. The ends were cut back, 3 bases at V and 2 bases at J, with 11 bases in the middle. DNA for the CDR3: TGTGCCACCAGTGATATTACAGGAGTCACAGATACGCAGTATTTT. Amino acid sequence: CATSDITGVTDTQYF.

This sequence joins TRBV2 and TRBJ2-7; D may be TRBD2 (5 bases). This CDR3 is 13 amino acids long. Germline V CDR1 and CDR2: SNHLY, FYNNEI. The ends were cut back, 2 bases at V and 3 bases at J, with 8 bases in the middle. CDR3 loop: CASSEQEGYEQYF. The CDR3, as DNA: TGTGCCAGCAGTGAACAAGAGGGCTACGAGCAGTACTTC.

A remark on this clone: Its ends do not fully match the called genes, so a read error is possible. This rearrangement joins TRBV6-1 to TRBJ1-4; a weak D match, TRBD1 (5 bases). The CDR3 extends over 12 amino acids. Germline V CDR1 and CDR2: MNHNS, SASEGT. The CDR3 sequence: CASREDGGKLFF. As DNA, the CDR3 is TGTGCCAGCAGGGAAGACGGGGGAAAACTGTTTTTT.

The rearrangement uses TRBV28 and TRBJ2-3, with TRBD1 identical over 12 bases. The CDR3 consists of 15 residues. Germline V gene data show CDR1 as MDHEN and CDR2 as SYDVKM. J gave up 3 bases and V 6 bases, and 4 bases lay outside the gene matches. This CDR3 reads CASRGTGGGTDTQYF. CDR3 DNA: TGTGCCAGCAGAGGGACAGGGGGCGGAACAGATACGCAGTATTTT.

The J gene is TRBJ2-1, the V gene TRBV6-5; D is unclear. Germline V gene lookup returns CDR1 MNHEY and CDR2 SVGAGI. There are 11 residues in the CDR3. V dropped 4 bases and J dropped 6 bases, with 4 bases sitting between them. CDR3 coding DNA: TGTGCCAGCAGTTCGGGCAATGAGCAGTTCTTC. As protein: CASSSGNEQFF.

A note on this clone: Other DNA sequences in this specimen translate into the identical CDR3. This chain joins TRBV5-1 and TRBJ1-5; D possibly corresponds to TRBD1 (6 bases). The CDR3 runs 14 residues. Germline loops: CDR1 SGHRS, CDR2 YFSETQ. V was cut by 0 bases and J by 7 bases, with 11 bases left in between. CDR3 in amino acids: CASSLEGRGQPQHF. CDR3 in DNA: TGCGCCAGCAGCTTGGAGGGGAGGGGGCAGCCCCAGCATTTT.

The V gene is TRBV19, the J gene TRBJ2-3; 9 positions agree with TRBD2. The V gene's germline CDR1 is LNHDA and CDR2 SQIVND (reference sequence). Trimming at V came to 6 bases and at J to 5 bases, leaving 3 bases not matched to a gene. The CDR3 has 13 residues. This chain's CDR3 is CASRVLAGDTQYF. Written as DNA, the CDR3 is TGTGCCAGTAGAGTACTAGCGGGAGATACGCAGTATTTT. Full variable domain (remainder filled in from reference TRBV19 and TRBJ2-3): DGGITQSPKYLFRKEGQNVTLSCEQNLNHDAMYWYRQDPGQGLRLIYYSQIVNDFQKGDIAEGYSVSREKKESFPLTVTSAQKNPTAFYLCASRVLAGDTQYFGPGTRLTVL.

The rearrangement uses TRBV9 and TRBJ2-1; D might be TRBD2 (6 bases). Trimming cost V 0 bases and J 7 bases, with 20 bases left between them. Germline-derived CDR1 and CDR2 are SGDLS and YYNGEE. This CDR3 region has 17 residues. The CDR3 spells CASSVGAGSQRANEQFF. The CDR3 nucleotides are TGTGCCAGCAGCGTAGGGGCAGGGTCACAGCGGGCGAATGAGCAGTTCTTC.

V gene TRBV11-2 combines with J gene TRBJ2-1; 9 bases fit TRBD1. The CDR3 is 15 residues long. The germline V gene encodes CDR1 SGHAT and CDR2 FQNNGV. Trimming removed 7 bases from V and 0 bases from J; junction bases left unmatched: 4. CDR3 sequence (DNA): TGTGCCAGCACCACGACAGGGGGCTCCTACAATGAGCAGTTCTTC. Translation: CASTTTGGSYNEQFF.

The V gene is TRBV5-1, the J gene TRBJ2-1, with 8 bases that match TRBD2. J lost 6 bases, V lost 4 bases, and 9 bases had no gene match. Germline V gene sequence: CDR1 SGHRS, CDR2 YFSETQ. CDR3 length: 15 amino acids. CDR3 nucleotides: TGCGCCAGCAGCGCCGGGACTAGGAGGTTCAATGAGCAGTTCTTC. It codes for CASSAGTRRFNEQFF.

Here the CDR3 reads CASSRTSGRGGAYEQYF. CDR3 sequence (DNA): TGTGCCAGCTCCCGGACTAGCGGGAGGGGGGGAGCCTACGAGCAGTACTTC. The rearrangement joins TRBV27 to TRBJ2-7, with TRBD2 identical over 15 bases. CDR1 and CDR2 from the germline V gene are MNHEY and SMNVEV (reference sequence). V lost 8 bases, J lost 2 bases, and 10 bases stayed unmatched. The CDR3 loop spans 17 amino acids.

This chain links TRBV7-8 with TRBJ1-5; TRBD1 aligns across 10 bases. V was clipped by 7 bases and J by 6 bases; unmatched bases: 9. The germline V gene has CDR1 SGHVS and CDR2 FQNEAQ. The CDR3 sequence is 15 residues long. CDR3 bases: TGTGCCAGCACCCGATATCGGACAGGGGGTCAGCCCCAGCATTTT. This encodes CASTRYRTGGQPQHF.